This passage covers 27 T cell receptor beta chains from one sample sequenced in a study of shared clonotypes between healthy human individuals. The repertoire was sequenced with immunoSEQ multiplex PCR; TCRdb's copy has only in-frame clones and lacks some. The table includes approximately 590,000 clones, roughly 95% detected once. In the naive CD8 group, cells lacked CD45RO and were positively selected for CCR7, so terminally differentiated effector memory CD45RA+ cells were left out. What was sequenced was naive CD8+ T cells sorted from blood. Source of these receptors: a woman younger than 45 in good health.

The CDR3 bases are TGTGCCTCCCGGGACTCCCTAAACACAGATACGCAGTATTTT. Translating it yields CASRDSLNTDTQYF. The chain recombines TRBV2 with TRBJ2-3; D may be TRBD2 (6 bases). The CDR3 covers 14 residues. V gave up 11 bases and J gave up 2 bases, with 17 bases separating them. Per the germline V gene, CDR1 is SNHLY and CDR2 is FYNNEI.

This chain links TRBV11-3 with TRBJ2-7; 13 bases match TRBD2. The V gene's germline CDR1 is SGHNT and CDR2 YENEEA. CDR3 size: 13 residues. V lost 5 bases, J lost 7 bases, and 2 bases stayed unmatched. CDR3 region: CASSTGLAGEQYF. In DNA form, the CDR3 reads TGTGCCAGCAGCACGGGACTAGCGGGAGAGCAGTACTTC.

V and J are TRBV28 and TRBJ2-3; 14 positions match TRBD2. This CDR3 spans 17 amino acids. Germline CDR1 reads MDHEN; CDR2 reads SYDVKM. With V trimmed by 6 bases and J by 3 bases, 8 bases remained unmatched. CDR3: CASSSRLAGGQTDTQYF. The DNA for the CDR3 is TGTGCCAGCAGCTCGAGACTAGCGGGAGGGCAAACAGATACGCAGTATTTT.

The V call is TRBV27, the J call TRBJ2-7, with TRBD1 identical over 7 bases. V gave up 5 bases and J gave up 6 bases; unmatched junction bases: 10. The CDR3 covers 14 residues. CDR1 and CDR2 from the germline V gene are MNHEY and SMNVEV (reference sequence). This CDR3 is CASSLRQGGTEQYF. In nucleotides, the CDR3 is TGTGCCAGCAGTCTTAGACAGGGTGGAACCGAGCAGTACTTC.

This clone was counted a single time. The chain is built from TRBV28 and TRBJ1-1; D gene ambiguous. This CDR3 is built from 15 residues. The germline CDR1 and CDR2 sequences are MDHEN and SYDVKM. V was cut by 2 bases and J by 0 bases, with 10 bases left in between. The CDR3, as DNA: TGTGCCAGCAGTTTAAGTCAGAGAATGAACACTGAAGCTTTCTTT. The encoded protein is CASSLSQRMNTEAFF.

The rearrangement joins TRBV5-1 to TRBJ2-5; D is uncertain. The J call is uncertain, as TRBJ2-7 better fits the DNA end. Germline CDR1 is SGHRS and CDR2 is YFSETQ. The CDR3 runs 14 residues. The CDR3 sequence: CASSLPGKIYEQYF. Written as DNA, the CDR3 is TGCGCCAGCAGCTTGCCTGGAAAAATATACGAGCAGTACTTC.

This clone showed up just once. The rearrangement uses TRBV5-5 and TRBJ2-2; the D is unclear. Germline-derived CDR1 and CDR2 are SGHKS and YYEKEE (reference sequence). V lost 0 bases to trimming and J lost 3 bases, with 6 bases between them. The CDR3 is made up of 14 amino acids. CDR3 sequence (DNA): TGTGCCAGCAGCTTGGCCCGATACACCGGGGAGCTGTTTTTT. It codes for CASSLARYTGELFF.

V gene TRBV7-8 combines with J gene TRBJ2-7; D is uncertain. V gave up 3 bases and J gave up 2 bases, with 23 bases separating them. The CDR3 consists of 18 residues. Germline values: CDR1 SGHVS, CDR2 FQNEAQ. The CDR3 DNA reads as TGTGCCAGCAGCTTCGGCTCGGCTCATGACTTGCTTACCTACGAGCAGTACTTC. This gives the protein CASSFGSAHDLLTYEQYF.

The chain joins TRBV7-2 to TRBJ1-5; perhaps TRBD1 as D (5 bases). This CDR3 has 15 amino acids. V was cut by 4 bases and J by 0 bases, with 10 bases left in between. Germline loops: CDR1 SGHTA, CDR2 FQGNSA. DNA of the CDR3: TGTGCCAGCAGCTCTGGGGCCTTTAGCAATCAGCCCCAGCATTTT. This sequence encodes CASSSGAFSNQPQHF.

Comments on this clone: This sample also contains other DNA sequences that code for the same CDR3. The chain has TRBV28 and TRBJ1-5, with D possibly being TRBD1 (5 bases). The CDR3 is made up of 15 amino acids. Deletions cut 1 base from V and 4 bases from J, with 11 bases between. The germline CDR1 and CDR2 sequences are MDHEN and SYDVKM. The CDR3 region has the DNA TGTGCCAGCAGTTTATTGGACATATTAAATCAGCCCCAGCATTTT. It yields the protein CASSLLDILNQPQHF.

Comments on this clone: The identical CDR3 is also encoded by other nucleotide sequences in the sample. The chain is built from TRBV27 and TRBJ1-1; no clear D gene. The germline V gene has CDR1 MNHEY and CDR2 SMNVEV (reference sequence). V was pared by 4 bases and J by 1 base, with 7 bases between. CDR3 size: 13 residues. This chain's CDR3 is CASSSTANTEAFF. CDR3 DNA sequence: TGTGCCAGCAGTTCGACTGCGAACACTGAAGCTTTCTTT.

The rearrangement links TRBV28 to TRBJ1-1; D may be TRBD1 (6 bases). Per the germline V gene, CDR1 is MDHEN and CDR2 is SYDVKM. This CDR3 has 17 amino acids. V was clipped by 5 bases and J by 0 bases, with 19 bases between them. The CDR3 protein is CASSPRTGTHMNTEAFF. For the CDR3, the DNA is TGTGCCAGCAGTCCACGAACAGGGACCCACATGAACACTGAAGCTTTCTTT.

The chain links TRBV5-4 to TRBJ2-7, with D tentatively TRBD1 (5 bases). CDR1 and CDR2 from the germline V gene are SGHNT and YYREEE (reference sequence). V lost 0 bases and J lost 5, with 9 bases in between. This CDR3 is 13 amino acids long. CDR3 loop: CASSLETADEQYF. For the CDR3, the DNA is TGTGCCAGCAGCTTGGAGACAGCCGACGAGCAGTACTTC.

The gene calls are TRBV9 and TRBJ2-3; the match to TRBD2 covers 12 bases. The J segment lost 7 bases and the V segment lost 4 bases, leaving 13 bases of the junction unmatched. Germline V gene data show CDR1 as SGDLS and CDR2 as YYNGEE. The CDR3 contains 17 residues. CDR3 in DNA: TGTGCCAGCAGCCCCCATTCAAGACTAGCGGGAGCACATACGCAGTATTTT. Its protein product is CASSPHSRLAGAHTQYF. The entire variable domain, with the rest obtained from reference TRBV9 and TRBJ2-3, is as follows: DSGVTQTPKHLITATGQRVTLRCSPRSGDLSVYWYQQSLDQGLQFLIQYYNGEERAKGNILERFSAQQFPDLHSELNLSSLELGDSALYFCASSPHSRLAGAHTQYFGPGTRLTVL.

The sample holds one count of this clone. The gene calls are TRBV11-2 and TRBJ1-1; no clear D gene. Trimming cost V 5 bases and J 5 bases, with 15 bases left between them. The germline V gene has CDR1 SGHAT and CDR2 FQNNGV. The length of the CDR3 is 14 residues. CDR3: CASSISPRPTEAFF. CDR3 in DNA: TGTGCCAGCAGCATTTCACCCCGGCCTACTGAAGCTTTCTTT.

The chain employs TRBV5-5 and TRBJ2-3; TRBD1 is a possible D gene (5 bases). Germline loops: CDR1 SGHKS, CDR2 YYEKEE (reference sequence). V lost 3 bases and J 4 bases, leaving 18 bases between the germline ends. The CDR3 extends over 16 amino acids. The CDR3 region has the DNA TGTGCCAGCAGCTGGCCCCAAGGGGCCAAGTCAGATACGCAGTATTTT. Its translation: CASSWPQGAKSDTQYF.

This rearrangement joins TRBV28 to TRBJ1-1, with TRBD1 as a possible D gene (5 bases). The CDR3 has 16 amino acids. Germline loops: CDR1 MDHEN, CDR2 SYDVKM. Trimming left V 3 bases short and J 0 bases short, with 14 bases between. The CDR3 DNA reads as TGTGCCAGCAGTTTGAAAGGGGTTAACTTGAACACTGAAGCTTTCTTT. Translated, it gives CASSLKGVNLNTEAFF.

The chain is built from TRBV5-1 and TRBJ2-7, with D tentatively TRBD2 (6 bases). The CDR3 is 14 amino acids. CDR1 is SGHRS and CDR2 is YFSETQ in the germline V gene. V gave up 0 bases and J gave up 3 bases, with 10 bases separating them. The CDR3 reads CASSLGAGLYEQYF. CDR3 in DNA: TGCGCCAGCAGCTTGGGCGCGGGGCTCTACGAGCAGTACTTC.

Here the CDR3 reads CASRARQDSYEQYF. CDR3 sequence (DNA): TGTGCCAGCAGAGCCCGACAGGACTCCTACGAGCAGTACTTC. This chain uses TRBV28 with TRBJ2-5; tentative D call: TRBD1 (6 bases). The closer fit of TRBJ2-7 to the DNA end suggests the J call may be wrong. Germline values: CDR1 MDHEN, CDR2 SYDVKM. The length of the CDR3 is 14 residues.

This chain uses TRBV2 with TRBJ2-2, with TRBD2 as a possible D gene (5 bases). The CDR3 has 14 amino acids. V was pared by 4 bases and J by 5 bases, with 11 bases between. Germline values: CDR1 SNHLY, CDR2 FYNNEI. The CDR3 DNA reads as TGTGCCAGCAGTGCAGGAGGCGGAACCGGGGAGCTGTTTTTT. The encoded protein is CASSAGGGTGELFF.

The rearrangement links TRBV29-1 to TRBJ1-1; D ambiguous. Per germline, CDR1 SQVTM and CDR2 ANQGSEA. V dropped 5 bases and J dropped 6 bases, with 13 bases sitting between them. This CDR3 region has 12 residues. CDR3 DNA sequence: TGCAGCGTTCAACCCGGTGACGCTGAAGCTTTCTTT. It translates to CSVQPGDAEAFF.

This clone appeared a few times. The gene calls are TRBV7-3 and TRBJ1-1; D gene uncertain. Germline V gene lookup returns CDR1 SGHTA and CDR2 FQGTGA. The V end lost 2 bases, the J end lost 3 bases, and 7 bases lay between the germline ends. This CDR3 contains 13 residues. CDR3 loop: CASSLYLDTEAFF. CDR3 sequence (DNA): TGTGCCAGCAGCTTATATCTCGACACTGAAGCTTTCTTT.

This chain links TRBV10-1 with TRBJ2-1; the match to TRBD2 covers 7 bases. V shed 7 bases, J shed 7 bases, and the junction held 7 bases outside the gene matches. The CDR3 sequence is 13 residues long. From germline, CDR1 is WNHNN and CDR2 SYGVQD (reference sequence). As DNA, the CDR3 is TGCGCCAGCACGAGGGCGGGAGTGAATGAGCAGTTCTTC. Residues: CASTRAGVNEQFF.

The chain joins TRBV7-9 to TRBJ2-2, with 7 bases fitting TRBD2. Per germline, CDR1 SEHNR and CDR2 FQNEAQ (reference sequence). The CDR3 contains 19 residues. J gave up 2 bases and V 1 base, and 13 bases lay outside the gene matches. CDR3 sequence: CASSLVEGDQRGNTGELFF. CDR3 nucleotide sequence: TGTGCCAGCAGCTTAGTAGAGGGAGACCAGCGGGGTAACACCGGGGAGCTGTTTTTT.

The chain carries TRBV29-1 and TRBJ2-1; D is unclear. Trimming removed 5 bases from V and 5 bases from J, with 7 bases in between. Germline values: CDR1 SQVTM, CDR2 ANQGSEA. The CDR3 runs 11 residues. CDR3 sequence: CSVHRDNEQFF. CDR3 in DNA: TGCAGCGTTCATAGGGACAATGAGCAGTTCTTC.

The chain has TRBV7-6 and TRBJ1-3; D is uncertain. The CDR3 runs 15 residues. The germline V gene has CDR1 SGHVS and CDR2 FNYEAQ. The V end lost 4 bases, the J end lost 0 bases, and 10 bases lay between the germline ends. CDR3 in DNA: TGTGCCAGCAGCTCCCCCGTAGACTCTGGAAACACCATATATTTT. It translates to CASSSPVDSGNTIYF.

This clone has only one observation. The rearrangement joins TRBV6-5 to TRBJ2-5; 9 bases are shared with TRBD2. V shed 2 bases and J 5 bases; nucleotides not matched to a gene: 6. The germline V gene has CDR1 MNHEY and CDR2 SVGAGI. The length of the CDR3 is 15 residues. The chain's CDR3 is CASSYLRSGRETQYF. DNA of the CDR3: TGTGCCAGCAGTTACCTCCGGAGCGGGAGGGAGACCCAGTACTTC.